This T cell receptor beta chain was sequenced in a study of cytomegalovirus exposure and HLA in healthy donors. Study-level results: V- and J-gene trimming in TCR beta was tied to a missense DCLRE1C variant by an analysis performed later. Among TCR sequences, most were rare, though some public TCRs appeared in many donors.

The CDR3 runs to 15 residues. J lost 2 bases, V lost 2 bases, and 4 bases had no gene match. Germline CDR1 and CDR2: MNHEY and SVGAGI. Worth noting for this clone: Its specificity is unknown.

The PCR had 60 Vbeta and 13 Jbeta primers. Sequencing used immunoSEQ multiplex PCR; TCRdb keeps in-frame clones, though not all of them. The sample lists some 140,000 clones, around 83% seen once, with roughly 1.3% in the top ten. The sample was PBMCs. The source of this sequence is a male donor in good health and CMV-seropositive. This chain connects TRBV6-5 to TRBJ2-7; 9 positions match TRBD1. The CDR3 nucleotides are TGTGCCAGCAGTTACAATAGGGACAGGGCCTACGAGCAGTACTTC. This gives the protein CASSYNRDRAYEQYF.